This T cell receptor (beta chain) was documented in a study of vaccination effects on CD4 cells after COVID-19. The wider study: A few convalescent patients gave early and late post-vaccination samples. Each well held approximately 2.2 million PBMC cultured with approximately 9.6 ug/ml peptides and 7.5 to 10 IU/ml IL-2.

Only in-frame clones appear in the TCRdb table, and some are missing; sequencing was by immunoSEQ multiplex PCR. Altogether tens of thousands of clones are present, just over 75% being singletons, with the ten largest covering 3% to 4.5%. Once cultured for approximately 10 days, the cells underwent separation to obtain CD4+ T cells. The person had PCR-confirmed SARS-CoV-2 infection between March and December 2020. Participants were vaccinated with two doses of either the BNT162b2 or mRNA-1273 vaccine. Half of the medium was exchanged for IL-2 medium on both days 3 and 7. On this clone itself: The antigen remains unidentified.

Study-wide points: Clones from infection and from vaccination both contracted markedly late after vaccination.

The TCR originated in a human donor who had a prior SARS-CoV-2 infection. The sample consisted of CD4+ T cells from PBMCs cultured without peptide, taken after COVID-19 vaccination.

CDR3 sequence (DNA): TGTGCCAGCAGCTCCCAGTGGTCTCCCGCCTACGAGCAGTACTTC. Translated, it gives CASSSQWSPAYEQYF. This chain connects TRBV7-3 to TRBJ2-7; D not certain. Trimming shortened V by 4 bases and J by 2 bases, and 15 bases separated the two germline ends. The germline V gene has CDR1 SGHTA and CDR2 FQGTGA. The CDR3 has 15 residues.